This T cell receptor (beta chain) was captured by sequencing in a study of a mutant IDH1 vaccine in newly diagnosed glioma. Study background: Eight vaccinations reached patients in weeks 1, 3, 5, 7, 11, 15, 19 and 23. The therapy given earlier, which was standard therapy, consisted of radiotherapy, temozolomide, or both, and most of the patients received both. Study-level results: Changes to the top peripheral T cell clonotypes appeared unrelated to pseudoprogression.

Clones were read by immunoSEQ multiplex PCR, and TCRdb kept only the in-frame ones, dropping some. The sample has 25,000 to 30,000 clones, roughly 80% seen once. To note about this clone: Its specificity is not known.

The time point here: week 23, last vaccination. The study gave 300 ug of mutant IDH1 20-mer peptide per vaccine dose, with topical imiquimod. The TCR comes from a woman under 40 with glioma. The sample consisted of PBMCs, taken from a glioma patient whose treatment included an IDH1 peptide vaccine.

CDR3 nucleotides: TGCAGCGTACTAGCGGTATACAATGAGCAGTTCTTC. This translates into CSVLAVYNEQFF. V and J are TRBV29-1 and TRBJ2-1; 8 positions match TRBD2. The CDR3 has 12 residues. CDR1 SQVTM and CDR2 ANQGSEA come from the germline V gene. The ends lost 6 bases at V and 4 bases at J; junction bases unmatched: 2.